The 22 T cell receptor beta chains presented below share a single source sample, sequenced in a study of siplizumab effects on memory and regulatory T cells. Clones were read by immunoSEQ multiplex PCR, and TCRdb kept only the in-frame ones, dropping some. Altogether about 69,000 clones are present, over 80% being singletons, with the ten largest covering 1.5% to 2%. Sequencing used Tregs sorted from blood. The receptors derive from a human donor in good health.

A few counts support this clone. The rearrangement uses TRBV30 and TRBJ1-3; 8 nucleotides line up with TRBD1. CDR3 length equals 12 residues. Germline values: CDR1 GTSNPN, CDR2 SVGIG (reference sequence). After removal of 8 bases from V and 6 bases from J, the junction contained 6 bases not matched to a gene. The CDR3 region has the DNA TGTGCCGCACACAGGGGGGAAAACACCATATATTTT. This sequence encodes CAAHRGENTIYF.

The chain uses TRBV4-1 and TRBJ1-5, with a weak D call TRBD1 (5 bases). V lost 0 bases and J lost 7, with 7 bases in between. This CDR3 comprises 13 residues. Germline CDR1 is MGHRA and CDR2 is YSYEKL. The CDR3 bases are TGCGCCAGCAGCCAAGACAGGGTCCAGCCCCAGCATTTT. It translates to CASSQDRVQPQHF.

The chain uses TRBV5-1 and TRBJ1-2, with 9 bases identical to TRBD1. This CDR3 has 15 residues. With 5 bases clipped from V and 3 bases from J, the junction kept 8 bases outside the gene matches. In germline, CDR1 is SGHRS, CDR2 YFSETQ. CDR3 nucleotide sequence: TGCGCCAGCAGAACCGGGACAGGGAATTACTATGGCTACACCTTC. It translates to CASRTGTGNYYGYTF.

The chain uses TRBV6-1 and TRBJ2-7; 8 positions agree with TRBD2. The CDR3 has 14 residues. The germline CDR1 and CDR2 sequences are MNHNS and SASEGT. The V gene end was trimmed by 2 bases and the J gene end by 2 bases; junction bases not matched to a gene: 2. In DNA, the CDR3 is TGTGCCAGCAGTGAAACGGGGGGGACCTACGAGCAGTACTTC. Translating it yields CASSETGGTYEQYF.

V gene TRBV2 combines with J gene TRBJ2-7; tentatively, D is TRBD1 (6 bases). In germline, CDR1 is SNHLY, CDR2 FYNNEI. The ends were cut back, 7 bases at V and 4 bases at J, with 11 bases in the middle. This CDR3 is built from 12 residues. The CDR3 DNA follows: TGTGCCAGCATGGCAGGGGCTTACGAGCAGTACTTC. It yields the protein CASMAGAYEQYF.

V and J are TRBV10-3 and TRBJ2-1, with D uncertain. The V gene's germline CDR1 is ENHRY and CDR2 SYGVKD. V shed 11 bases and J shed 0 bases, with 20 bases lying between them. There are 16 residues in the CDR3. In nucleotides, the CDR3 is TGTGCCCCCCCCGACCCGTTAAGGAGCTCCTACAATGAGCAGTTCTTC. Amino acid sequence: CAPPDPLRSSYNEQFF.

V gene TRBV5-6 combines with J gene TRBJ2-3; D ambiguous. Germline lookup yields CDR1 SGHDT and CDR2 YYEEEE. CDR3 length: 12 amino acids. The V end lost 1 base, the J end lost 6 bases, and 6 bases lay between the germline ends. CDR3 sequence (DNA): TGTGCCAGCAGCTTGAAGCAGGATACGCAGTATTTT. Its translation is CASSLKQDTQYF.

This CDR3 reads CASSVGGTNQPQHF. The CDR3 DNA sequence: TGTGCCAGCAGCGTAGGAGGGACCAATCAGCCCCAGCATTTT. The rearrangement links TRBV9 to TRBJ1-5; possibly TRBD1 for D (5 bases). V gave up 0 bases and J gave up 3 bases, with 7 bases separating them. In germline, CDR1 is SGDLS, CDR2 YYNGEE. The CDR3 has 14 residues.

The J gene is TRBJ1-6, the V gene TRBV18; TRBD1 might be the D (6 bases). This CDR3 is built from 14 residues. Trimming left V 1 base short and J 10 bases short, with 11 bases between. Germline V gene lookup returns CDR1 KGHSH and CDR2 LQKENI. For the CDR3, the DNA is TGTGCCAGCTCACCACAGGGGGGAGGATCACCCCTCCACTTT. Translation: CASSPQGGGSPLHF.

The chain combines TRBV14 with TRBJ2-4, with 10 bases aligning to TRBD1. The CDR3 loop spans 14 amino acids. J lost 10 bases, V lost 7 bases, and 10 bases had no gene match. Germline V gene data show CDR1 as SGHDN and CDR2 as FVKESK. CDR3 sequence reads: CASNRDRGVRIQYF. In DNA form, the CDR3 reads TGTGCCAGCAACCGGGACAGGGGAGTTCGGATTCAGTACTTC.

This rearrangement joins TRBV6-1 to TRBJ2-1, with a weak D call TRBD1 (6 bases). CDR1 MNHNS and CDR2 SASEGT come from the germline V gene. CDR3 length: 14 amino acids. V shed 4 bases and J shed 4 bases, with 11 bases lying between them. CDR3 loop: CASSVGQLYNEQFF. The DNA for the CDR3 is TGTGCCAGCAGTGTCGGACAGCTATACAATGAGCAGTTCTTC.

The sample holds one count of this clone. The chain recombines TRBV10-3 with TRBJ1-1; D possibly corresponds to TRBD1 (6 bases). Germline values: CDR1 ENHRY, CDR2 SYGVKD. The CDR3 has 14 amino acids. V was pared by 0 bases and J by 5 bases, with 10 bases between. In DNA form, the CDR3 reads TGTGCCATCAGTGAGTCGGTCAGGGGAACTGAAGCTTTCTTT. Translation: CAISESVRGTEAFF.

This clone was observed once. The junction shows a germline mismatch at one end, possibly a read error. The CDR3 DNA reads as TGCGCCAGCAGTTTGGAGCCCAGGGGCTCCAGGAACACTGAAGCTTTCTTT. It specifies CASSLEPRGSRNTEAFF. The chain carries TRBV5-1 and TRBJ1-1, with a possible D match to TRBD1 (6 bases). The CDR3 loop spans 17 amino acids. The germline V gene encodes CDR1 SGHRS and CDR2 YFSETQ.

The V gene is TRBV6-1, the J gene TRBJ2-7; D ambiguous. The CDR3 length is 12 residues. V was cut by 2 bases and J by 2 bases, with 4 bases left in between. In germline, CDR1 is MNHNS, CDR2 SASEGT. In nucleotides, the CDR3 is TGTGCCAGCAGTGAAACGGCCTACGAGCAGTACTTC. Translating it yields CASSETAYEQYF.

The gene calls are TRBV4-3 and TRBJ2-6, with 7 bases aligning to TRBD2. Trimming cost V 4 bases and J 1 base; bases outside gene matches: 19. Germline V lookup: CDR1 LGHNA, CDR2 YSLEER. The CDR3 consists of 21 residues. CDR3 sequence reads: CASSPALASGRIQSGANVLTF. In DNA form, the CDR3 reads TGCGCCAGCAGCCCCGCTTTGGCTAGCGGTAGAATCCAATCTGGGGCCAACGTCCTGACTTTC.

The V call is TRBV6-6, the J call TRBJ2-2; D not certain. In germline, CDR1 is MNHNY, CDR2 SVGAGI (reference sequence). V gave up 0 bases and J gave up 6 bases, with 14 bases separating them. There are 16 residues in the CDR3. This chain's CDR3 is CASSYSARLVSGELFF. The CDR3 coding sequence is TGTGCCAGCAGTTACTCTGCTAGGCTTGTTTCCGGGGAGCTGTTTTTT.

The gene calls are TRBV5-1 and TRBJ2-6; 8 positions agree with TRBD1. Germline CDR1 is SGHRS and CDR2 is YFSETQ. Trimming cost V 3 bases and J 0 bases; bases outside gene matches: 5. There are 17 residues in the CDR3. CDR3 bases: TGCGCCAGCAGCTACCGGGACAGGTTCTCTGGGGCCAACGTCCTGACTTTC. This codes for CASSYRDRFSGANVLTF.

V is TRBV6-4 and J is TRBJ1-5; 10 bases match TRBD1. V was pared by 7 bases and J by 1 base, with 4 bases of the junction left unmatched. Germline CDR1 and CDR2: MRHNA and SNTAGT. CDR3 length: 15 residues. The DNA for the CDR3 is TGTGCCAGCAAACCGACAGGGGGCAGCAATCAGCCCCAGCATTTT. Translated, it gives CASKPTGGSNQPQHF.

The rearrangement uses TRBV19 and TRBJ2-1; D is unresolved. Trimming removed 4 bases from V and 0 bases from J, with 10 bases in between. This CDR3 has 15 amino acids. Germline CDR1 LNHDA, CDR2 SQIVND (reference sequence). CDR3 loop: CASSRLSSSYNEQFF. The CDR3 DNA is TGTGCCAGTAGTAGACTGTCGAGCTCCTACAATGAGCAGTTCTTC.

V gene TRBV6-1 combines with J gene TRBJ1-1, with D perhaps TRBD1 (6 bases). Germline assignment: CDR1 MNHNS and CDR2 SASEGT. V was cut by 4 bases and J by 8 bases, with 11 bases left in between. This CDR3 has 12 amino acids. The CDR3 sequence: CASSGYRVEAFF. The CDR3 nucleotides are TGTGCCAGCAGTGGATACAGGGTCGAAGCTTTCTTT.

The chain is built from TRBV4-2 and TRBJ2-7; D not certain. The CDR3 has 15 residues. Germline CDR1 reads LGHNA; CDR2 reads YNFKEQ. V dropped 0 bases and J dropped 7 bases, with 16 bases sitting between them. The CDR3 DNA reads TGTGCCAGCAGCCAAGATGACGGGTCTCTGGGAGAGCAGTACTTC. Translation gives CASSQDDGSLGEQYF.

In DNA form, the CDR3 reads TGTGCCTGGAGTAGGATTTTTGGGGCCAACGTCCTGACTTTC. This translates into CAWSRIFGANVLTF. The V and J genes are TRBV30 and TRBJ2-6, with no clear D. V was cut by 2 bases and J by 3 bases, with 8 bases left in between. This CDR3 contains 14 residues. Germline V lookup: CDR1 GTSNPN, CDR2 SVGIG (reference sequence).